Given below is one TCR beta chain in context. Antigen unknown. The naive CD8 population came from CD45RO-negative cells selected for CCR7, without terminally differentiated effector memory CD45RA+ cells. Each of the donors was a healthy adult who was HIV-negative and had not had a recent acute infection or vaccination. CDR1 and CDR2 from the germline V gene are LNHDA and SQIVND (reference sequence). The junction had 12 bases not matched to a gene; V was cut back by 10 bases and J by 7 bases. This CDR3 has 14 amino acids. The data were produced by immunoSEQ multiplex PCR, yet TCRdb's version contains in-frame clones alone and is incomplete. The sample shows about 2.1 million clones, around 93% of them seen only once. The entry originates in a study of shared clonotypes between healthy human individuals. Study at large: CD4 naive and CD4 memory each took three plates per donor, while CD8 naive took two and CD8 memory one.

Findings and caveats of the study: Owing to a small donor count, the genetic and exposure-history diversity represented was limited. Lower generation probabilities were found for non-shared clonotypes than for those shared by all four donors.

The specimen sequenced was naive CD8+ T cells from PBMCs. The clonotype originates from a man younger than 30 in good health. Some clones in this sample may be carry-over from other donors' samples. V is TRBV19 and J is TRBJ1-5, with 8 bases that match TRBD1. The CDR3 loop is CATRTGQGRQPQHF. CDR3 coding DNA: TGTGCCACCCGAACAGGACAGGGAAGACAGCCCCAGCATTTT.